This TCR beta chain emerged from a study of vaccination and CD4 T cells after COVID-19. Points from the study as a whole: Spike mono-reactive status applied to 304 of 307 vaccine-specific clones in convalescent patients.

In regard to this clonotype: What it binds is not known.

Oncomine TCR Beta short-read sequencing was applied to DNA from cultured CD4+ T cells. Genomic DNA was taken out of cultured CD4+ T cells by extraction. TCRdb ran MiXCR on the PCR reads and lists one entry per CDR3 protein. This sample has around 10,000 distinct CDR3 sequences; about three quarters occur once, and the top ten carry approximately 10%. Documented treatment: roughly 10-day PBMC culture with coronavirus spike peptide pools or control peptides (ViraFEST assay). ViraFEST sequenced TCRs after peptide-pool expansion of antigen-specific T cells. The V and J ends lost 4 bases and 8 bases, in that order; junction bases with no gene match: 19. Germline CDR1 and CDR2: SGHNT and YYREEE (reference sequence). The CDR3 has 17 residues.

The receptor was derived from a human donor who had recovered from COVID-19. The specimen sequenced was CD4+ T cells from blood, cultured in vitro. The V and J genes are TRBV5-4 and TRBJ2-3, with 7 nucleotides matching TRBD2. CDR3 sequence reads: CASSPPGSGTGYRTQYF. The CDR3 DNA sequence: TGTGCCAGCAGCCCCCCAGGGAGCGGGACCGGTTATCGTACGCAGTATTTT. The full variable domain, in which reference TRBV5-4 and TRBJ2-3 provide the parts outside the CDR3, is ETGVTQSPTHLIKTRGQQVTLRCSSQSGHNTVSWYQQALGQGPQFIFQYYREEENGRGNFPPRFSGLQFPNYSSELNVNALELDDSALYLCASSPPGSGTGYRTQYFGPGTRLTVL.